This TCR beta chain came from a study of blood T cell repertoires in COVID-19. Clones were read by immunoSEQ multiplex PCR, and TCRdb kept only the in-frame ones, dropping some. The sample yields about 330,000 clones, more than 85% seen once. Donors were grouped by their self-reported clinical history. The CDR3 sequence is 15 residues long. V shed 7 bases and J 5 bases; nucleotides not matched to a gene: 10. CDR1 is SNHLY, CDR2 FYNNEI, per germline. The sequence derives from a woman aged 25-40 years who had recovered from COVID-19. V usage is TRBV2 and J usage is TRBJ2-3, with TRBD2 matching over 9 bases. Sequencing was done on a sample of PBMCs or T cells enriched from blood (not recorded which). CDR3 nucleotide sequence: TGTGCCAGCAAAAGGTTTCGACTAGCGGAAGATACGCAGTATTTT. Translating it yields CASKRFRLAEDTQYF.